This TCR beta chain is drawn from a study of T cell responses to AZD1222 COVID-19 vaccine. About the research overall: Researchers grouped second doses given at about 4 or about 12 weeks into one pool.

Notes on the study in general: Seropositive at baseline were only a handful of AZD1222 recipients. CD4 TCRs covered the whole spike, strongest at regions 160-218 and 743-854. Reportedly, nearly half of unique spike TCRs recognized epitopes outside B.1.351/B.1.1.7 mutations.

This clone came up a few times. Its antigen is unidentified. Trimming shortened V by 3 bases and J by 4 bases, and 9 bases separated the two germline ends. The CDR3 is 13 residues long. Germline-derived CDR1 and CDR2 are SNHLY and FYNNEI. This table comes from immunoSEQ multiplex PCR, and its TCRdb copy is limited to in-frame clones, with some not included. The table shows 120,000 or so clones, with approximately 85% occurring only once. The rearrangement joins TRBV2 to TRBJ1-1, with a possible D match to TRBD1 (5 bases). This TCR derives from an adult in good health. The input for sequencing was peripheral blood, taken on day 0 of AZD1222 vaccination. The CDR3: CASSETVPTEAFF. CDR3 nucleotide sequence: TGTGCCAGCAGTGAGACAGTGCCCACTGAAGCTTTCTTT.